This T cell receptor (beta chain) was recorded in a study of patients and donors after allogeneic stem cell transplantation. One entry per CDR3 protein results from TCRdb running MiXCR on the RT-PCR reads. The sample lists 150,000 to 200,000 distinct CDR3 sequences; less than 45% were seen once. What was sequenced was blood, either unsorted or a sorted T cell fraction (not recorded which). The receptor was derived from a human donor who was either an allogeneic HSCT recipient or a stem cell or donor lymphocyte infusion donor (not recorded which). It is not recorded whose cells these are; they may come from a transplant donor.

The CDR3 reads CASSSNVGGDQPQHF. The CDR3 bases are TGTGCCAGCAGCTCGAACGTAGGTGGCGATCAGCCCCAGCATTTT. The J gene is TRBJ1-5, the V gene TRBV7-9; no reliable D call. Deletions cut 4 bases from V and 5 bases from J, with 15 bases between. Looked up from germline, CDR1 is SEHNR and CDR2 is FQNEAQ (reference sequence). This CDR3 spans 15 amino acids.